Each of the 15 T cell receptor beta chains below was sequenced from the same sample in a study of blood T cell repertoires in COVID-19. Sequencing used immunoSEQ multiplex PCR; TCRdb keeps in-frame clones, though not all of them. The sample lists 300,000 to 350,000 clones; around 91% were seen once. The sample taken for sequencing was peripheral blood. These receptors were taken from a woman in her thirties or forties with COVID-19, enrolled during active disease.

This rearrangement joins TRBV12-3 or TRBV12-4 to TRBJ2-2; no firm D call. The CDR3 extends over 13 amino acids. Trimming left V 6 bases short and J 3 bases short, with 8 bases between. CDR3 nucleotide sequence: TGTGCCAGCAGCCGAGTCGACACCGGGGAGCTGTTTTTT. It translates to CASSRVDTGELFF.

The chain combines TRBV5-1 with TRBJ1-1, with 9 bases that match TRBD1. J was trimmed by 4 bases and V by 2 bases; bases with no gene match: 0. The CDR3 consists of 13 residues. The germline V gene has CDR1 SGHRS and CDR2 YFSETQ. The CDR3 is CASSLQGATEAFF. CDR3 sequence (DNA): TGCGCCAGCAGCTTACAGGGGGCCACTGAAGCTTTCTTT.

The chain carries TRBV7-2 and TRBJ1-5; 7 nucleotides match TRBD1. Germline values: CDR1 SGHTA, CDR2 FQGNSA. J lost 3 bases, V lost 2 bases, and 10 bases had no gene match. The CDR3 is 17 amino acids. The CDR3 sequence: CASSLIRGSLINQPQHF. The CDR3 DNA reads TGTGCCAGCAGCTTAATCAGGGGGAGCCTGATCAATCAGCCCCAGCATTTT.

This clone occurred once. The chain has TRBV7-2 and TRBJ1-1; D is uncertain. The CDR3 runs 13 residues. Germline V gene sequence: CDR1 SGHTA, CDR2 FQGNSA. Trimming removed 5 bases at V and 6 bases at J, with 13 bases between. CDR3 sequence (DNA): TGTGCCAGCAGCCCCCGGGTCTCCGCTGAAGCTTTCTTT. This gives the protein CASSPRVSAEAFF. Full variable domain (outside the CDR3, taken from reference TRBV7-2 and TRBJ1-1): GAGVSQSPSNKVTEKGKDVELRCDPISGHTALYWYRQSLGQGLEFLIYFQGNSAPDKSGLPSDRFSAERTGGSVSTLTIQRTQQEDSAVYLCASSPRVSAEAFFGQGTRLTVV.

The chain couples TRBV6-6 to TRBJ2-1, with a weak D call TRBD2 (6 bases). The germline CDR1 and CDR2 sequences are MNHNY and SVGAGI (reference sequence). V lost 6 bases and J lost 6, with 15 bases in between. The CDR3 loop spans 14 amino acids. DNA for the CDR3: TGTGCCAGCAGAGCCCCGGGACTCCTCAATGAGCAGTTCTTC. This codes for CASRAPGLLNEQFF.

The rearrangement uses TRBV6-4 and TRBJ1-1, with 8 bases fitting TRBD1. With 6 bases clipped from V and 6 bases from J, the junction kept 6 bases outside the gene matches. The germline V gene encodes CDR1 MRHNA and CDR2 SNTAGT. The CDR3 runs 13 residues. The CDR3 protein is CASSPLGQAEAFF. The DNA of the CDR3 is TGTGCCAGCAGCCCCTTGGGACAGGCTGAAGCTTTCTTT.

In its sample, this clone was seen once. The chain uses TRBV9 and TRBJ1-4; D not resolved. Germline-derived CDR1 and CDR2 are SGDLS and YYNGEE. The CDR3 length is 14 residues. Trimming pared 1 base from V and 4 bases from J, leaving 8 bases between. The CDR3 DNA is TGTGCCAGCAGCGTATCCCCTTATAATGAAAAACTGTTTTTT. Protein product: CASSVSPYNEKLFF. The full variable domain, rest sourced from reference TRBV9 and TRBJ1-4, is DSGVTQTPKHLITATGQRVTLRCSPRSGDLSVYWYQQSLDQGLQFLIQYYNGEERAKGNILERFSAQQFPDLHSELNLSSLELGDSALYFCASSVSPYNEKLFFGSGTQLSVL.

The chain has TRBV19 and TRBJ2-1; 12 bases fit TRBD1. This CDR3 has 16 amino acids. The ends lost 3 bases at V and 8 bases at J; junction bases unmatched: 8. The V gene's germline CDR1 is LNHDA and CDR2 SQIVND (reference sequence). Here the CDR3 reads CASSMGRDRGQHEQFF. In DNA, the CDR3 is TGTGCCAGTAGTATGGGGCGGGACAGGGGGCAGCATGAGCAGTTCTTC. The variable domain in full, completed from reference TRBV19 and TRBJ2-1, reads DGGITQSPKYLFRKEGQNVTLSCEQNLNHDAMYWYRQDPGQGLRLIYYSQIVNDFQKGDIAEGYSVSREKKESFPLTVTSAQKNPTAFYLCASSMGRDRGQHEQFFGPGTRLTVL.

The chain uses TRBV29-1 and TRBJ1-1, with 11 bases matching TRBD1. The CDR3 extends over 16 amino acids. Germline V gives CDR1 SQVTM, CDR2 ANQGSEA. Germline trimming cut 4 bases from V and 3 bases from J; bases unmatched to any gene: 10. Here the CDR3 DNA reads TGCAGCGTTGGGTCCCGGGACAGGGGGGGGGACACTGAAGCTTTCTTT. It yields the protein CSVGSRDRGGDTEAFF.

Written as DNA, the CDR3 is TGTGCCATCAGTGATTGGCAGTTAAGCTCTGGGGCCAACGTCCTGACTTTC. Translating gives CAISDWQLSSGANVLTF. This rearrangement joins TRBV10-3 to TRBJ2-6; D not resolved. Trimming stripped 3 bases from V and 0 bases from J, with 12 bases between. CDR1 is ENHRY, CDR2 SYGVKD, per germline. CDR3 size: 17 residues.

This clone was observed a few times. V usage is TRBV5-1 and J usage is TRBJ1-2, with 8 nucleotides matching TRBD1. This CDR3 comprises 17 residues. J gave up 1 base and V 3 bases, and 11 bases lay outside the gene matches. Germline CDR1 and CDR2: SGHRS and YFSETQ. The CDR3 sequence is CASSWGTDRAHNYGYTF. The CDR3 nucleotides are TGCGCCAGCAGCTGGGGGACGGACAGGGCCCATAACTATGGCTACACCTTC.

The chain has TRBV13 and TRBJ2-2; 8 bases are shared with TRBD2. V trimming: 2 bases; J trimming: 3 bases; junction bases outside the gene matches: 5. The CDR3 contains 16 residues. The germline V gene has CDR1 PRHDT and CDR2 FYEKMQ (reference sequence). CDR3 sequence reads: CASSLYGRAYTGELFF. The CDR3 nucleotides read TGTGCCAGCAGCTTATACGGGAGGGCCTACACCGGGGAGCTGTTTTTT.

This chain links TRBV3-1 (or the pseudogene TRBV3-2) with TRBJ1-6; 12 nucleotides match TRBD1. This CDR3 has 16 residues. Germline-derived CDR1 and CDR2 are LGHDT and YNNKEL (reference sequence). With V trimmed by 4 bases and J by 9 bases, 7 bases remained unmatched. The CDR3, as DNA: TGTGCCAGCAGCCCCCGGCGGGACAGGGGGCGTTCACCCCTCCACTTT. This encodes CASSPRRDRGRSPLHF.

The CDR3 is CASSQVPGDTQYF. The DNA of the CDR3 is TGTGCCAGCAGCCAAGTCCCAGGAGATACGCAGTATTTT. The chain carries TRBV14 and TRBJ2-3; no firm D call. The length of the CDR3 is 13 residues. Deletions cut 1 base from V and 5 bases from J, with 7 bases between. Germline V gene lookup returns CDR1 SGHDN and CDR2 FVKESK. The whole variable domain, filled in from reference TRBV14 and TRBJ2-3, reads EAGVTQFPSHSVIEKGQTVTLRCDPISGHDNLYWYRRVMGKEIKFLLHFVKESKQDESGMPNNRFLAERTGGTYSTLKVQPAELEDSGVYFCASSQVPGDTQYFGPGTRLTVL.

This chain uses TRBV2 with TRBJ1-3; D uncertain. CDR3 size: 16 residues. V was cut by 2 bases and J by 2 bases, with 13 bases left in between. In germline, CDR1 is SNHLY, CDR2 FYNNEI. CDR3: CASSELAGSPGNTIYF. Written as DNA, the CDR3 is TGTGCCAGCAGTGAATTGGCGGGTTCTCCTGGAAACACCATATATTTT.